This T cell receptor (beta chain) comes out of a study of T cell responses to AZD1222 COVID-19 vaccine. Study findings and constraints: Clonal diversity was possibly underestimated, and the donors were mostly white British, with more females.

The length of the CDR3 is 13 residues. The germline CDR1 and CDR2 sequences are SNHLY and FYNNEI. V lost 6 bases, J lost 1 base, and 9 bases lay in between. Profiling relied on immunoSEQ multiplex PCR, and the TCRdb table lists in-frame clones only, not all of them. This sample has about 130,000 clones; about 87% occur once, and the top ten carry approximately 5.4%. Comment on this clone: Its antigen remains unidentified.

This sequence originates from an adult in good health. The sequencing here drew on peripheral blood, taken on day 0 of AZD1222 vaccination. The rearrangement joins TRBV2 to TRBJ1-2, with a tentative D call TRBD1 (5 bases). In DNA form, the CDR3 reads TGTGCCAGCAGCGCCGACAGTAACTATGGCTACACCTTC. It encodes CASSADSNYGYTF.